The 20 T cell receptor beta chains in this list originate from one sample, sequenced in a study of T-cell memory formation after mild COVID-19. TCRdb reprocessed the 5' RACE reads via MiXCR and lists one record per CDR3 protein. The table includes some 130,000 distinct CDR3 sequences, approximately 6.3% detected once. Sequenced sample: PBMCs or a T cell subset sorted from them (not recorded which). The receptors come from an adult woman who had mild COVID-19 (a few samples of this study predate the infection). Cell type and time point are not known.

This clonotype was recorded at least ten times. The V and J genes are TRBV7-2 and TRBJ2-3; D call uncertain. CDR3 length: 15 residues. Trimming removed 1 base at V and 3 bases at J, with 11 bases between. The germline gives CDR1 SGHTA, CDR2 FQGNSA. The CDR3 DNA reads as TGTGCCAGCAGCTTAGGCAACCTGGGGACAGATACGCAGTATTTT. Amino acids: CASSLGNLGTDTQYF.

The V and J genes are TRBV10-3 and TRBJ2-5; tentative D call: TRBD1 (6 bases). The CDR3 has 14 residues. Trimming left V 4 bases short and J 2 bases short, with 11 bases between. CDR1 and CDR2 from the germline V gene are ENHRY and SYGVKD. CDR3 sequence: CAISVDDRQETQYF. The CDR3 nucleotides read TGTGCCATCAGTGTGGACGACAGGCAAGAGACCCAGTACTTC.

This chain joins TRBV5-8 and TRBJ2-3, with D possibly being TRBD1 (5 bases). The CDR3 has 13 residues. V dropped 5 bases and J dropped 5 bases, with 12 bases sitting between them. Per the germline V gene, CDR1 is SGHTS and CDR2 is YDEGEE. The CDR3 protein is CASRHQQGDTQYF. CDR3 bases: TGTGCCAGCAGACACCAGCAGGGAGATACGCAGTATTTT.

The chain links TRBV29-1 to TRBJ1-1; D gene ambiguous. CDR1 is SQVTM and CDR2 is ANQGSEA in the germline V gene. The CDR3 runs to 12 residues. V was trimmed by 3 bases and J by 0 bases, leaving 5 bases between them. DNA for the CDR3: TGCAGCGTTGAGGAGCTGAACACTGAAGCTTTCTTT. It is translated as CSVEELNTEAFF.

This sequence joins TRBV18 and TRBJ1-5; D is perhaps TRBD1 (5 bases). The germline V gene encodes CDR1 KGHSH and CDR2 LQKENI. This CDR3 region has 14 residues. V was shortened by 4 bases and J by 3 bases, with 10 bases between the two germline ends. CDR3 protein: CASSLQVTNQPQHF. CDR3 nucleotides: TGTGCCAGCTCACTACAGGTTACCAATCAGCCCCAGCATTTT.

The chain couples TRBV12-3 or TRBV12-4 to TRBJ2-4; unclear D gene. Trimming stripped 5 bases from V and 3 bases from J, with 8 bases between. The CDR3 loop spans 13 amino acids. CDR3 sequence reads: CASSAMDKNIQYF. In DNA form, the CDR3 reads TGTGCCAGCAGTGCAATGGACAAAAACATTCAGTACTTC.

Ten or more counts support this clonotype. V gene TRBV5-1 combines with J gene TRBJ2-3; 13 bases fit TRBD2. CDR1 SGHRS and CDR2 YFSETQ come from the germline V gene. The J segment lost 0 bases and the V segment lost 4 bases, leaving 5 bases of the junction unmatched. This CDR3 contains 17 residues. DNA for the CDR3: TGCGCCAGCAGCACCGGGACTAGCGGGACTAGCACAGATACGCAGTATTTT. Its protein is CASSTGTSGTSTDTQYF.

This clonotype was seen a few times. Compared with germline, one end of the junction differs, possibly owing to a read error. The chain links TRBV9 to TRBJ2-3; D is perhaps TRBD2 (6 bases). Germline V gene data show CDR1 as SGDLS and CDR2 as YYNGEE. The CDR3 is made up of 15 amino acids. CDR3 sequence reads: CASIVLSGATDTQYF. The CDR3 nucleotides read TGTGCCAGCATCGTACTTTCGGGAGCCACAGATACGCAGTATTTT.

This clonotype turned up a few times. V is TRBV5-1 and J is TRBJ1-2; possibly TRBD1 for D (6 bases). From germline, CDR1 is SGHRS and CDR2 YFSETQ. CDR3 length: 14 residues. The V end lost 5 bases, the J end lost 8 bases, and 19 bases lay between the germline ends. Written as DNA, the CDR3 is TGCGCCAGCAGACAGACGCCTGGGGGGGCGGGCTACACCTTC. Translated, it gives CASRQTPGGAGYTF. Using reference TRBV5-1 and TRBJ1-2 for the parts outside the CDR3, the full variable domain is KAGVTQTPRYLIKTRGQQVTLSCSPISGHRSVSWYQQTPGQGLQFLFEYFSETQRNKGNFPGRFSGRQFSNSRSEMNVSTLELGDSALYLCASRQTPGGAGYTFGSGTRLTVV.

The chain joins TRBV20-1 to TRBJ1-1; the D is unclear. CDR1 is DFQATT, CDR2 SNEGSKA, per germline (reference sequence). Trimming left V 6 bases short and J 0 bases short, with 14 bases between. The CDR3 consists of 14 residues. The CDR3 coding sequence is TGCAGTGCAAATAAACAGAGGGTGAACACTGAAGCTTTCTTT. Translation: CSANKQRVNTEAFF.

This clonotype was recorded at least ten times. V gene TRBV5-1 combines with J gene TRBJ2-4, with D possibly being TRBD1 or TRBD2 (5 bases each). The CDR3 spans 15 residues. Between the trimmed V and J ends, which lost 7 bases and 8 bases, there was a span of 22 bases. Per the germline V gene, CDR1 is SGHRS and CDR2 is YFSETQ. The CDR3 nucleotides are TGCGCCAGCTCGAAACCGGAGGACAATGAGGACATTCAGTACTTC. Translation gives CASSKPEDNEDIQYF.

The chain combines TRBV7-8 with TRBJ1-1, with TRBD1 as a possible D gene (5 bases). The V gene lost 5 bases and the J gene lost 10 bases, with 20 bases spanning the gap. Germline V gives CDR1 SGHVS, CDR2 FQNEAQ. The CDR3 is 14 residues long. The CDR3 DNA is TGTGCCAGCAGCCGACAGATTCAAACGAGTGGAGCTTTCTTT. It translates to CASSRQIQTSGAFF.

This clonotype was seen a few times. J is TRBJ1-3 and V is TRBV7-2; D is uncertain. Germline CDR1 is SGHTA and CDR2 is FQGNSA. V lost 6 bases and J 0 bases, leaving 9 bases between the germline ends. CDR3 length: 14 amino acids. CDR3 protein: CASSYNPSGNTIYF. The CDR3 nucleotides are TGTGCCAGCAGTTACAACCCCTCTGGAAACACCATATATTTT. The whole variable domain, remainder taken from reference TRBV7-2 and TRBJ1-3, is GAGVSQSPSNKVTEKGKDVELRCDPISGHTALYWYRQSLGQGLEFLIYFQGNSAPDKSGLPSDRFSAERTGGSVSTLTIQRTQQEDSAVYLCASSYNPSGNTIYFGEGSWLTVV.

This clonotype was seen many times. The CDR3 here is CASSWTGPSGANVLTF. The CDR3 nucleotides are TGTGCCAGCAGCTGGACGGGTCCCTCTGGGGCCAACGTCCTGACTTTC. The rearrangement links TRBV7-9 to TRBJ2-6; D gene ambiguous. From germline, CDR1 is SEHNR and CDR2 FQNEAQ (reference sequence). The CDR3 is 16 residues long. Trimming shortened V by 4 bases and J by 0 bases, and 10 bases separated the two germline ends.

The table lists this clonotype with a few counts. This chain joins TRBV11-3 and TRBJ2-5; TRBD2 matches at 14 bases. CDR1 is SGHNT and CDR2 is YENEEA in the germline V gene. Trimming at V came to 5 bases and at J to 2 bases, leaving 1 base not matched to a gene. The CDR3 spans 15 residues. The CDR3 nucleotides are TGTGCCAGCAGCCGACTAGCGGGAGGGCAAGAGACCCAGTACTTC. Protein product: CASSRLAGGQETQYF.

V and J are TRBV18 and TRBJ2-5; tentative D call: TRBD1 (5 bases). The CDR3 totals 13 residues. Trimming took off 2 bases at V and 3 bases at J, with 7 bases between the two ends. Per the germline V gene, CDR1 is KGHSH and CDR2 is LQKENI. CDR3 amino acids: CASSPGAKETQYF. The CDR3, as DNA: TGTGCCAGCTCACCAGGGGCAAAAGAGACCCAGTACTTC.

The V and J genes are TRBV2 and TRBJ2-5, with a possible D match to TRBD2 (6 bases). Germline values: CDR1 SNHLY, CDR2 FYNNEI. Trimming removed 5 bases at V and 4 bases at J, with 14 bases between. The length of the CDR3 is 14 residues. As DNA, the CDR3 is TGTGCCAGCAGTCTCACCGGGGGAGGAGAGACCCAGTACTTC. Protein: CASSLTGGGETQYF.

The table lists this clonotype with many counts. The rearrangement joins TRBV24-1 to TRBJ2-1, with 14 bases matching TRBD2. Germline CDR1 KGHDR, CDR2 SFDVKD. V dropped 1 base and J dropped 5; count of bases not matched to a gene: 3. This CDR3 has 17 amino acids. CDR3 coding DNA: TGTGCCACCAGTGATTTAAAGACTAGCGGGAGGGACAATGAGCAGTTCTTC. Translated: CATSDLKTSGRDNEQFF.

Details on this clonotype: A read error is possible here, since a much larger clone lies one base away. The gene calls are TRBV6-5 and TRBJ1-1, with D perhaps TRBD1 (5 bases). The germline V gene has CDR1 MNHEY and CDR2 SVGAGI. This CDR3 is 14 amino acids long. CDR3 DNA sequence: TGTGCCATCAGTTACTCAGGACAGAACACTGAAGCTTTCTTT. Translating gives CAISYSGQNTEAFF.

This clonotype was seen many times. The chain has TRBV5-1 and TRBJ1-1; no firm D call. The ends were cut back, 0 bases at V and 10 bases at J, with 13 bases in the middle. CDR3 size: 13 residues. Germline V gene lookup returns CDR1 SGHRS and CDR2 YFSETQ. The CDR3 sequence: CASSLALGSGAFF. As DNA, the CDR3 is TGCGCCAGCAGCTTGGCTCTGGGCTCAGGAGCTTTCTTT.